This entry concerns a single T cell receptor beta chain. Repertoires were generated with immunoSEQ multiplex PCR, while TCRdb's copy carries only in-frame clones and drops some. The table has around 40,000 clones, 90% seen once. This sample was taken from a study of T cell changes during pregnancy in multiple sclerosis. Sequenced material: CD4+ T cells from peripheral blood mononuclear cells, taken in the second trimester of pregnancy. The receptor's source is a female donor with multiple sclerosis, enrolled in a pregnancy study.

The CDR3 protein is CASSLGSNSRNSPLHF. In DNA, the CDR3 is TGTGCCAGCAGCTTAGGGTCGAACAGCAGAAATTCACCCCTCCACTTT. The J gene is TRBJ1-6, the V gene TRBV7-6; no clear D. V dropped 1 base and J dropped 7 bases, with 14 bases sitting between them. Germline CDR1 SGHVS, CDR2 FNYEAQ. The CDR3 contains 16 residues.